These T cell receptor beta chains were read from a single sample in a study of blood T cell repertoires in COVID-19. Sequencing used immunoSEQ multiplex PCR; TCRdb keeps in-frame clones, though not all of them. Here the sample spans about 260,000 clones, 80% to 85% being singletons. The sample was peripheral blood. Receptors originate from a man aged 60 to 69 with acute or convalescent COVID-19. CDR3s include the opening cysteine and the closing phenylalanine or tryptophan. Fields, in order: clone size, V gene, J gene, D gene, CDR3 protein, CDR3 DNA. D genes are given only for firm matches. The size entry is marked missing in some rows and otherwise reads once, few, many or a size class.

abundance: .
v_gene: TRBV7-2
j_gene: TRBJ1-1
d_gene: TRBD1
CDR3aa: CASSFRAGQGVEAFF
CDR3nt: TGTGCCAGCAGCTTTCGAGCTGGACAGGGGGTTGAAGCTTTCTTT

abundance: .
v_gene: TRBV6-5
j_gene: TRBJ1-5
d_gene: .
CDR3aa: CASRPPGNQPQHF
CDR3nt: TGTGCCAGCAGACCTCCGGGTAATCAGCCCCAGCATTTT

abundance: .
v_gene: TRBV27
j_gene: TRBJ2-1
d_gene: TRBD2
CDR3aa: CASSLWTSGSNEQFF
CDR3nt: TGTGCCAGCAGTTTATGGACTAGCGGGAGCAATGAGCAGTTCTTC

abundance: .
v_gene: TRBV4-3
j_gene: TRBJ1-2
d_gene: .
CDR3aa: CASSQEGPSGGYTF
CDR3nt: TGCGCCAGCAGCCAAGAAGGACCGTCGGGGGGCTACACCTTC

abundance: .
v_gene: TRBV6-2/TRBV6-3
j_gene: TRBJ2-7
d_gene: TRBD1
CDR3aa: CASSSGTGSYEQYF
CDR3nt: TGTGCCAGCAGTTCCGGGACAGGCTCCTACGAGCAGTACTTC

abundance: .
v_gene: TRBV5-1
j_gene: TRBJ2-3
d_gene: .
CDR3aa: CASSFNRENTDTQYF
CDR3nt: TGCGCCAGCAGCTTTAACAGGGAGAACACAGATACGCAGTATTTT

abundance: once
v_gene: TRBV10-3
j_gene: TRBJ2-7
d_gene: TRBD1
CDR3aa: CAISVQGAGTYEQYF
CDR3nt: TGTGCCATCAGTGTTCAGGGGGCTGGTACCTACGAGCAGTACTTC

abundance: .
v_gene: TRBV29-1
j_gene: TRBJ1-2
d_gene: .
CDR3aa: CSVPTGYYGYTF
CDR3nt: TGCAGCGTGCCGACAGGATACTATGGCTACACCTTC

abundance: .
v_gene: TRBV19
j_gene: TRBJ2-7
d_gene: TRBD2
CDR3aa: CASSMGLAEVYEQYF
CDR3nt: TGTGCCAGTAGTATGGGACTAGCGGAAGTCTACGAGCAGTACTTC

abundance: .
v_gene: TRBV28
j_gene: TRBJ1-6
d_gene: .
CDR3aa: CASRGNRVGNSPLHF
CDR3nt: TGTGCCAGCAGGGGTAACAGGGTCGGGAATTCACCCCTCCACTTT

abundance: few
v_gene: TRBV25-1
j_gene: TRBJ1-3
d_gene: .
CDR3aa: CASSESAGKLSGNTIYF
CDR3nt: TGTGCCAGCAGTGAATCAGCAGGTAAACTGTCTGGAAACACCATATATTTT

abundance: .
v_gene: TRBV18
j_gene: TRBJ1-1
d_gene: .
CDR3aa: CASSPPGTGEAFF
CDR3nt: TGTGCCAGCTCACCACCGGGAACAGGTGAAGCTTTCTTT